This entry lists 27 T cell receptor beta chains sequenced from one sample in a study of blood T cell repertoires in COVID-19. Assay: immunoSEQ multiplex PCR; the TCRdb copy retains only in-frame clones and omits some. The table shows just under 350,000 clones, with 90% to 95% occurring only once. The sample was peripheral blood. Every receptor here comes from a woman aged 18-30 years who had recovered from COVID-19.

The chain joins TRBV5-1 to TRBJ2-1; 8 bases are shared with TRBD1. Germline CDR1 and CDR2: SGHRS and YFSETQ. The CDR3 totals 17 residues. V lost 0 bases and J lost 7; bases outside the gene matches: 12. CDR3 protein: CASSLAQGARARNEQFF. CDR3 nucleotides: TGCGCCAGCAGCTTGGCCCAGGGGGCTAGGGCGAGGAATGAGCAGTTCTTC.

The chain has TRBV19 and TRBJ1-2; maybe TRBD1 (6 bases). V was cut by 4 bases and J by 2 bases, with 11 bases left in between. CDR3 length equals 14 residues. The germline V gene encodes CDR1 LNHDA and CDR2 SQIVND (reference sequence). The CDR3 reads CASSTPTGNYGYTF. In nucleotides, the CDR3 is TGTGCCAGTAGTACCCCGACAGGCAACTATGGCTACACCTTC.

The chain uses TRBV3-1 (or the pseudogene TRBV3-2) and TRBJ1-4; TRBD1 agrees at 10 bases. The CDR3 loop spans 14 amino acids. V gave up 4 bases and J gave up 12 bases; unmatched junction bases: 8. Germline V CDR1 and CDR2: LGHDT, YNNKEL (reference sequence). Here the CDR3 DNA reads TGTGCCAGCAGCCCCCGACAGGGGGCGTCGCAACTGTTTTTT. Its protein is CASSPRQGASQLFF.

CDR3 region: CASSPTGNSNQPQHF. CDR3 sequence (DNA): TGTGCCAGCTCACCGACAGGAAATAGCAATCAGCCCCAGCATTTT. The V gene is TRBV18, the J gene TRBJ1-5; a possible D gene is TRBD1 (6 bases). V lost 3 bases to trimming and J lost 0 bases, with 9 bases between them. Germline values: CDR1 KGHSH, CDR2 LQKENI. This CDR3 has 15 residues.

The DNA of the CDR3 is TGTGCCAGCAGTCGAAGAGCGGAAAGGGGACAGGGGTATTCACCCCTCCACTTT. It codes for CASSRRAERGQGYSPLHF. The chain employs TRBV2 and TRBJ1-6; 10 nucleotides line up with TRBD1. Trimming took 5 bases from V and 8 from J; bases not matched to a gene: 15. The CDR3 is 18 residues long. Germline V lookup: CDR1 SNHLY, CDR2 FYNNEI.

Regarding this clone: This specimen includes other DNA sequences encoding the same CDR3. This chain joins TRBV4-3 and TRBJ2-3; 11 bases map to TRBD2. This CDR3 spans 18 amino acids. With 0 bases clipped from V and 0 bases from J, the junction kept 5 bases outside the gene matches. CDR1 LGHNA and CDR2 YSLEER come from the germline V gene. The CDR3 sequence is CASSQELAGGPSTDTQYF. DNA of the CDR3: TGCGCCAGCAGCCAAGAGTTAGCGGGAGGGCCAAGCACAGATACGCAGTATTTT.

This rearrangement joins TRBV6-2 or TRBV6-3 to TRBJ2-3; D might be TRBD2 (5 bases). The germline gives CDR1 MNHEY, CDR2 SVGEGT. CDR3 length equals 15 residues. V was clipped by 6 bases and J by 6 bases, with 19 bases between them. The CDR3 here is CASSRDPLRRDTQYF. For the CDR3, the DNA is TGTGCCAGCAGCCGCGACCCGCTCCGGAGGGATACGCAGTATTTT.

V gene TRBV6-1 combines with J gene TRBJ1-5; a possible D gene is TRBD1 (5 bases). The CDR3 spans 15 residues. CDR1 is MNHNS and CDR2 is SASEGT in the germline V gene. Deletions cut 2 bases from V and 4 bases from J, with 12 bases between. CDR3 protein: CASSEPSGGNQPQHF. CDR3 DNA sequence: TGTGCCAGCAGTGAACCATCGGGGGGAAATCAGCCCCAGCATTTT.

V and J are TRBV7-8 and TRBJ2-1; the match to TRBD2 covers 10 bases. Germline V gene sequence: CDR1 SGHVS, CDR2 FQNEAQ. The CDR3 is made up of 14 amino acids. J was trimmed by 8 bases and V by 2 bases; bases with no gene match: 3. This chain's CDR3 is CASSLSGRADEQFF. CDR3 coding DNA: TGTGCCAGCAGCTTAAGCGGGAGGGCCGATGAGCAGTTCTTC.

The CDR3 bases are TGTGCCAGCAGCATTAGCGGGGGTGAGCAGTTCTTC. Its protein product is CASSISGGEQFF. The chain is built from TRBV7-2 and TRBJ2-1, with 9 bases aligning to TRBD2. Germline V gives CDR1 SGHTA, CDR2 FQGNSA. The CDR3 covers 12 residues. V gave up 5 bases and J gave up 9 bases; unmatched junction bases: 2.

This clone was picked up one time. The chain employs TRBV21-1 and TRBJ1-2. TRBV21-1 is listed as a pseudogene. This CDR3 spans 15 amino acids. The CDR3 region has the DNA TGTGCCAGCAGCAAAGTACGGGGATCTAACTATGGCTACACCTTC. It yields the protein CASSKVRGSNYGYTF.

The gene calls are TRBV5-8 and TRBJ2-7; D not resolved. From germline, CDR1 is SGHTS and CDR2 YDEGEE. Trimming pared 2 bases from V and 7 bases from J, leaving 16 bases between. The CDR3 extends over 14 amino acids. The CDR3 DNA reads TGTGCCAGCAGCTTCCTGCCTCACCCTACGGAGCAGTACGTC. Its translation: CASSFLPHPTEQYV.

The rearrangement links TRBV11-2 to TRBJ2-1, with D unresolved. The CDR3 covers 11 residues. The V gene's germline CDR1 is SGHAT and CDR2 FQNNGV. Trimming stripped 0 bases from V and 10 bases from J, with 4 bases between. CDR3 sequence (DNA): TGTGCCAGCAGCTTAGATATCGAGCAGTTCTTC. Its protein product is CASSLDIEQFF.

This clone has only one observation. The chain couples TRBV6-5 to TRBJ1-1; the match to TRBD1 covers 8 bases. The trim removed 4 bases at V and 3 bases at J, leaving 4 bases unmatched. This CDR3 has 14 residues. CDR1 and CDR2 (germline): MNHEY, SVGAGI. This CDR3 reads CASSFQGAHTEAFF. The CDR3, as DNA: TGTGCCAGCAGTTTTCAGGGGGCGCACACTGAAGCTTTCTTT.

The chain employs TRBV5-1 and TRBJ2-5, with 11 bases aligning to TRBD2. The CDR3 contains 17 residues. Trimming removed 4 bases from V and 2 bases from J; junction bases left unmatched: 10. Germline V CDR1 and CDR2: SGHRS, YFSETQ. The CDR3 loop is CASSRLGLAELQETQYF. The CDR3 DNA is TGCGCCAGCAGCCGGCTGGGACTAGCGGAACTACAAGAGACCCAGTACTTC.

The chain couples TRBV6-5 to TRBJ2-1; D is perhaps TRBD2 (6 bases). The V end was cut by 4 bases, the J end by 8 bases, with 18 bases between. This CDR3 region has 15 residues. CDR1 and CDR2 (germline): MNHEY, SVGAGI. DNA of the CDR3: TGTGCCAGCAGTTCCCCCTTCGGGTCTAGCGATGAGCAGTTCTTC. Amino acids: CASSSPFGSSDEQFF.

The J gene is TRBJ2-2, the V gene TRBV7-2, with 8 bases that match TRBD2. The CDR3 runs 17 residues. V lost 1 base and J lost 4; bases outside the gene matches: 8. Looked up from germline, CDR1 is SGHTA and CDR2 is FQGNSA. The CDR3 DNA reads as TGTGCCAGCAGCTTAGGAGGAGCGGGAGATCTCACCGGGGAGCTGTTTTTT. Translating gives CASSLGGAGDLTGELFF.

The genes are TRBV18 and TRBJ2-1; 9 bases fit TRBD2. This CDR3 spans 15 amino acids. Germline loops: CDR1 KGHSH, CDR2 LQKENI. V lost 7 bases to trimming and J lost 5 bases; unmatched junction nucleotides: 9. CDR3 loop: CASLTPGLADNEQFF. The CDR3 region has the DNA TGTGCCAGCTTGACACCGGGACTAGCAGACAATGAGCAGTTCTTC.

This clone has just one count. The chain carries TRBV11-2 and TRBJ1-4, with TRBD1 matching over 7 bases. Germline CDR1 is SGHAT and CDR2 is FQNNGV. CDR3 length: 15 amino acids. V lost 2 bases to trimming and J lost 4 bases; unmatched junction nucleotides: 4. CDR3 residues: CASSLSGQYNEKLFF. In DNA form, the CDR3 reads TGTGCCAGCAGCTTATCGGGACAGTATAATGAAAAACTGTTTTTT.

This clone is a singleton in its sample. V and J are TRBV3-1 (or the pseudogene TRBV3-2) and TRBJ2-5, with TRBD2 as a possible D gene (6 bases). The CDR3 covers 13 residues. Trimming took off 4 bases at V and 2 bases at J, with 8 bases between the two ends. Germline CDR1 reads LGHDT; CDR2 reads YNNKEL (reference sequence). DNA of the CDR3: TGTGCCAGCAGCCCCGGGAGTCAAGAGACCCAGTACTTC. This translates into CASSPGSQETQYF.

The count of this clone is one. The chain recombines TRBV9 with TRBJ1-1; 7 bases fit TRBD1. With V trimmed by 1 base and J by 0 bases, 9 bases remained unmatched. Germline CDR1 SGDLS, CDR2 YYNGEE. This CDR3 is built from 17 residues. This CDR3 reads CASSVPVAGGMNTEAFF. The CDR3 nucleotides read TGTGCCAGCAGCGTACCGGTGGCAGGGGGGATGAACACTGAAGCTTTCTTT.

The CDR3 protein is CASRSGTSNQPQHF. The CDR3 DNA sequence: TGTGCCAGCAGATCCGGGACAAGTAATCAGCCCCAGCATTTT. The chain has TRBV27 and TRBJ1-5; possible D gene TRBD1, 6 bases. The CDR3 spans 14 residues. V gave up 6 bases and J gave up 4 bases, with 13 bases separating them. CDR1 is MNHEY, CDR2 SMNVEV, per germline (reference sequence).

The CDR3 bases are TGTGCCAGCAGCGTCGGCGGACTAGCGGGGGGGGATACGCAGTATTTT. As protein: CASSVGGLAGGDTQYF. The V call is TRBV11-3, the J call TRBJ2-3, with 15 bases aligning to TRBD2. The CDR3 has 16 residues. J was trimmed by 6 bases and V by 5 bases; bases with no gene match: 6. In germline, CDR1 is SGHNT, CDR2 YENEEA.

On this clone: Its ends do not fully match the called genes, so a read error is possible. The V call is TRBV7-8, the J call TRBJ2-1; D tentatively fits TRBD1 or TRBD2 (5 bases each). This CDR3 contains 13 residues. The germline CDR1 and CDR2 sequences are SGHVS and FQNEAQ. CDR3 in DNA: TGTGCCAGCAGCCTAGCTAGGGGAAATGAGCAGTTCTTC. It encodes CASSLARGNEQFF.

CDR3 protein: CASSRLAGYLDTQYF. The CDR3 region has the DNA TGTGCCAGCAGTCGACTAGCGGGGTACTTAGATACGCAGTATTTT. The rearrangement joins TRBV6-2 or TRBV6-3 to TRBJ2-3; TRBD2 agrees at 11 bases. The CDR3 length is 15 residues. The germline CDR1 and CDR2 sequences are MNHEY and SVGEGT. V lost 5 bases to trimming and J lost 5 bases; unmatched junction nucleotides: 6.

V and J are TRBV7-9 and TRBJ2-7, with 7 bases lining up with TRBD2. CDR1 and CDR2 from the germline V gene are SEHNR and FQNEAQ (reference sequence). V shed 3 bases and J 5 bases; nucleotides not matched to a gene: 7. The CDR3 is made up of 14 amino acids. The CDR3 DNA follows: TGTGCCAGCAGCTTTCAGCGGGAACTGGACGAGCAGTACGTC. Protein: CASSFQRELDEQYV.

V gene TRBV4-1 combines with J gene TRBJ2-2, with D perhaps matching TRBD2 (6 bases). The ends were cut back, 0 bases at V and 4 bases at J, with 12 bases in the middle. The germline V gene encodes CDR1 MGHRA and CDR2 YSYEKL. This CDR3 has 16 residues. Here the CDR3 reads CASSQEVGAGTGELFF. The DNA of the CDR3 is TGCGCCAGCAGCCAAGAGGTCGGAGCGGGCACCGGGGAGCTGTTTTTT.